This TCR beta chain was obtained from a study of T cell responses to AZD1222 COVID-19 vaccine. Notes on this clone: Its antigen is as yet unknown.

Study-level points and caveats: Clonal diversity was possibly underestimated, and white British individuals and females predominated among donors.

Generated by immunoSEQ multiplex PCR, the TCRdb table keeps only in-frame clones and is missing some. This table has 150,000 or so clones, roughly 91% appearing once. Per the germline V gene, CDR1 is MNHEY and CDR2 is SMNVEV (reference sequence). V lost 4 bases and J 5 bases, leaving 11 bases between the germline ends. The length of the CDR3 is 13 residues. This receptor was obtained from an adult in good health. Sample: peripheral blood, taken on day 0 of AZD1222 vaccination. This rearrangement joins TRBV27 to TRBJ1-2; perhaps TRBD1 as D (5 bases). In DNA form, the CDR3 reads TGTGCCAGCAGTTCCTGGGGGGGTTATGGCTACACCTTC. Amino acid sequence: CASSSWGGYGYTF.